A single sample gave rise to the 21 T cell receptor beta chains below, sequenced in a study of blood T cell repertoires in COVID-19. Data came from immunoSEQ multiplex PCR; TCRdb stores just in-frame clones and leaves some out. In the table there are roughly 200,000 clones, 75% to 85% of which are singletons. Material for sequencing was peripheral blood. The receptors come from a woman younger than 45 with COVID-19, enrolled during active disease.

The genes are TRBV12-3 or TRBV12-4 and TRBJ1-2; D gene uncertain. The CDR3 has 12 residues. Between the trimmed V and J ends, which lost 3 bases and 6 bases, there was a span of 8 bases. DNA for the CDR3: TGTGCCAGCAGTTTTTCTCTCGATGGCTACACCTTC. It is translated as CASSFSLDGYTF.

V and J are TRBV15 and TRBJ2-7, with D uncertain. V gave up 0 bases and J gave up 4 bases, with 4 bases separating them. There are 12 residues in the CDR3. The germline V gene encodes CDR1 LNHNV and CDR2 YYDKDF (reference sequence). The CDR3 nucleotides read TGTGCCACCAGCAGAGACAGGTACGAGCAGTACTTC. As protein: CATSRDRYEQYF.

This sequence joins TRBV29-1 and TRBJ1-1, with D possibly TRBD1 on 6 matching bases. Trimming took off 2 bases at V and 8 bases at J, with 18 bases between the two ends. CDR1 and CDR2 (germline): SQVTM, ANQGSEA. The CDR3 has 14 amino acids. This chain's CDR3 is CSVERVNRAQEAFF. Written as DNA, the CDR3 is TGCAGCGTTGAAAGGGTCAACAGGGCGCAGGAAGCTTTCTTT.

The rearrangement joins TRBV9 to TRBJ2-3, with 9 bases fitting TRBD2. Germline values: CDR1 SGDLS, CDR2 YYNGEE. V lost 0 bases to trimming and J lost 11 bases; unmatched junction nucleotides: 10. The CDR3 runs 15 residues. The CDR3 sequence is CASSVVGGGAGGQYF. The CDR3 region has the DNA TGTGCCAGCAGCGTAGTCGGCGGGGGGGCCGGAGGGCAGTATTTT.

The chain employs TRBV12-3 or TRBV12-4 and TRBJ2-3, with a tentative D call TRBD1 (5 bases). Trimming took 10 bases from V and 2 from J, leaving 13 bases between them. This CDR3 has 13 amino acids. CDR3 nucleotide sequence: TGTGCCACCAGCAGGGTCCCCACAGATACGCAGTATTTT. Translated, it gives CATSRVPTDTQYF.

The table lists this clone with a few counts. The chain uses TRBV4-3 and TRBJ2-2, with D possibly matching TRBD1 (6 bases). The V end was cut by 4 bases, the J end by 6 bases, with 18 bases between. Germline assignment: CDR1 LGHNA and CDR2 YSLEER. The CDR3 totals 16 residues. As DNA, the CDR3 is TGCGCCAGCAGCCCCCAACCGGGACAAAGGTCCGGGGAGCTGTTTTTT. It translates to CASSPQPGQRSGELFF.

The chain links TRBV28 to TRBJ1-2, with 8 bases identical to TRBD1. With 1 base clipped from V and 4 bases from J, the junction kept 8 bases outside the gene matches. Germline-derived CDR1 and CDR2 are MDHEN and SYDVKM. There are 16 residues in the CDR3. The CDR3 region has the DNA TGTGCCAGCAGTTTATTCTCAGGGGGCGCTCGCTATGGCTACACCTTC. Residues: CASSLFSGGARYGYTF.

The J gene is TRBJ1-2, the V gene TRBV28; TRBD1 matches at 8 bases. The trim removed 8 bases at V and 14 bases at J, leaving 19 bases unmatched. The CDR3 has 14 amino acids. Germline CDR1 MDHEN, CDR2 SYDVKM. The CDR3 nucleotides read TGTGCCAGCCTTAGGGAAGTCTCGACAGGGGCGAGGACCTTC. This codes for CASLREVSTGARTF.

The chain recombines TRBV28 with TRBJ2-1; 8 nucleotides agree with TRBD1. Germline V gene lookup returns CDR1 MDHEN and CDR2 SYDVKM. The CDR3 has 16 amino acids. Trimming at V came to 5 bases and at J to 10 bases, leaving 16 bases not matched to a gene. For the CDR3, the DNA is TGTGCCAGCAGTCGGACAGGGTGGGACCTACAGGGGGAGCAGTTCTTC. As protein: CASSRTGWDLQGEQFF.

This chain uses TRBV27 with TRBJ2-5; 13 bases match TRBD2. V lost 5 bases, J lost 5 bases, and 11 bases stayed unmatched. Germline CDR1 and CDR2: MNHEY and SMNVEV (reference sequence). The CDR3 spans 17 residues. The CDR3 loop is CASSLKLTSGRGETQYF. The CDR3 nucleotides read TGTGCCAGCAGTCTGAAACTCACTAGCGGGAGGGGGGAGACCCAGTACTTC.

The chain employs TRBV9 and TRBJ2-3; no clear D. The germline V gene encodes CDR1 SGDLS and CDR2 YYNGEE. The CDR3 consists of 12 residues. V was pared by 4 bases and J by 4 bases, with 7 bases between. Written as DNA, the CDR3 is TGTGCCAGCAGCCAGCTAGCAGATACGCAGTATTTT. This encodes CASSQLADTQYF.

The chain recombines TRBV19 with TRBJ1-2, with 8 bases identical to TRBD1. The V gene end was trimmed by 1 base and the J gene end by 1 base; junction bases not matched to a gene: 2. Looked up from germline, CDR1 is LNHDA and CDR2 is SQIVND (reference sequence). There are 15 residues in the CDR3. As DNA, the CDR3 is TGTGCCAGTAGTATAGGGACAGGGATTAACTATGGCTACACCTTC. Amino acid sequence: CASSIGTGINYGYTF.

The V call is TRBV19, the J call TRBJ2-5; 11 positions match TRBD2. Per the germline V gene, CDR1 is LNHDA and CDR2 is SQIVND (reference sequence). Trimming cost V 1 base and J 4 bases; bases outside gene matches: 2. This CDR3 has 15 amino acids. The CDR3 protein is CASSIVTSGGETQYF. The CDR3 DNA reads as TGTGCCAGTAGTATAGTAACTAGCGGGGGAGAGACCCAGTACTTC.

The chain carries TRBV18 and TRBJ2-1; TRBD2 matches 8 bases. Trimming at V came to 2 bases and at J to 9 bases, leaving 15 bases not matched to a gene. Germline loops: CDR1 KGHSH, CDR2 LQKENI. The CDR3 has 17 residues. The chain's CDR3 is CASSPAVWGLAGGEQFF. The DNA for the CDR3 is TGTGCCAGCTCACCAGCCGTCTGGGGGCTAGCGGGCGGTGAGCAGTTCTTC.

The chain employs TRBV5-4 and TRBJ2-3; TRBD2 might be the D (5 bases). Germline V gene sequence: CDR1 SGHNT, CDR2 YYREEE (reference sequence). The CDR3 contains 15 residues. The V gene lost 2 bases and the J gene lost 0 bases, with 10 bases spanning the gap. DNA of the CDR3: TGTGCCAGCAGCTTACGAGCGGCTAGCACAGATACGCAGTATTTT. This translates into CASSLRAASTDTQYF.

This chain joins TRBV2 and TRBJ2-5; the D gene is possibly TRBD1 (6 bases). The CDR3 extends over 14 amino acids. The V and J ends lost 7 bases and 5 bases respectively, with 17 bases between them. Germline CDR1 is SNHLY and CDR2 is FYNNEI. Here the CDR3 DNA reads TGTGCCAGCACACCGAACAGGGCAGGGGAGACCCAGTACTTC. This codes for CASTPNRAGETQYF.

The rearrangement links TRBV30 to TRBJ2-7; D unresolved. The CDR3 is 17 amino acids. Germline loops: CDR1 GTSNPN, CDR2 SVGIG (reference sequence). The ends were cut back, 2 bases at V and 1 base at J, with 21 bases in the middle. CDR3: CAWSHGIRPSRSYEQYF. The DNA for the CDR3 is TGTGCCTGGAGTCATGGTATCCGCCCCTCGAGGTCCTACGAGCAGTACTTC.

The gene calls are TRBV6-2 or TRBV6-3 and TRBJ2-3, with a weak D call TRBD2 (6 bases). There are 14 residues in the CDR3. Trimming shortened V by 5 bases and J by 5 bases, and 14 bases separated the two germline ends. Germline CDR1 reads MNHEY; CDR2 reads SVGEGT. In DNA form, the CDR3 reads TGTGCCAGCAGTCCCCCGGGGGAGAGAGATACGCAGTATTTT. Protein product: CASSPPGERDTQYF.

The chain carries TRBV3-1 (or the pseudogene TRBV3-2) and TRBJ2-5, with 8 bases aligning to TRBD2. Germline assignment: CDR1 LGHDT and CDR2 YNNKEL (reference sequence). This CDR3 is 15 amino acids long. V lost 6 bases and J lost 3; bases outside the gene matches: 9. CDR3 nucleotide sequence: TGTGCCAGCAGACTGGGGGGACTAGGGGAAGAGACCCAGTACTTC. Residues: CASRLGGLGEETQYF.

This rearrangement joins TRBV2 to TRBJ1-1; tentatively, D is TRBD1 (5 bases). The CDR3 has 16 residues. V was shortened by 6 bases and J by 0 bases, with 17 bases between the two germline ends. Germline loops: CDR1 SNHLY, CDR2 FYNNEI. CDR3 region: CASSLDSTIMNTEAFF. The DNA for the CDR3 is TGTGCCAGCAGCCTAGACAGTACTATCATGAACACTGAAGCTTTCTTT.

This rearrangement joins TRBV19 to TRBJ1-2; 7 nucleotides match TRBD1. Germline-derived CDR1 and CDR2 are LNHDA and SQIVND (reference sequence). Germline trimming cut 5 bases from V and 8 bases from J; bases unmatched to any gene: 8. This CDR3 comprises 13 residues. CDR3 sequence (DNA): TGTGCCAGTAGTCCGGGGACAGTGAAAGGCTACACCTTC. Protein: CASSPGTVKGYTF.